These T cell receptor beta chains were read from a single sample in a study of blood T cell repertoires in COVID-19. Data came from immunoSEQ multiplex PCR; TCRdb stores just in-frame clones and leaves some out. The profile shows some 270,000 clones, around nine tenths of them singletons. The sample was peripheral blood. All receptors derive from a man aged 25-45 years with acute or convalescent COVID-19. Both conserved end residues are part of each CDR3. The order of the fields is CDR3 DNA, CDR3 protein, V gene, D gene, J gene, clone size. The D gene is left open where the match is weak. The size of a clone is reported for some rows only, either as once, few or many, or as a class for expanded clones.

cdr3_nt: TGTGCCAGCAGGCTTATCACAGGGGGTCCTAATGAAAAACTGTTTTTT; cdr3_aa: CASRLITGGPNEKLFF; v_call: TRBV2; d_call: TRBD1; j_call: TRBJ1-4; clone_size: -
cdr3_nt: TGTGCCAGCAGCCATAACAGGGGGTCTTACGAGCAGTACTTC; cdr3_aa: CASSHNRGSYEQYF; v_call: TRBV3-1/TRBV3-2; d_call: TRBD1; j_call: TRBJ2-7; clone_size: once
cdr3_nt: TGCAGCGTTGCGGCTAACTCGGGGGGAGAGCAGTACTTC; cdr3_aa: CSVAANSGGEQYF; v_call: TRBV29-1; d_call: TRBD2; j_call: TRBJ2-7; clone_size: -
cdr3_nt: TGTGCCAGCGGGGACAGGGGGACCTACGAGCAGTACTTC; cdr3_aa: CASGDRGTYEQYF; v_call: TRBV2; d_call: TRBD1; j_call: TRBJ2-7; clone_size: -
cdr3_nt: TGTGCCAGCAGCCACGGAGGGAGTAGTCAGCCCCAGCATTTT; cdr3_aa: CASSHGGSSQPQHF; v_call: TRBV7-9; d_call: -; j_call: TRBJ1-5; clone_size: -
cdr3_nt: TGCGCCAGCAGTAGGACTAGCGGGAGGGCAGATACGCAGTATTTT; cdr3_aa: CASSRTSGRADTQYF; v_call: TRBV10-2; d_call: TRBD2; j_call: TRBJ2-3; clone_size: -
cdr3_nt: TGCGCCAGTAGTACAAGGAGCTCCTACAATGAGCAGTTCTTC; cdr3_aa: CASSTRSSYNEQFF; v_call: TRBV10-2; d_call: -; j_call: TRBJ2-1; clone_size: -
cdr3_nt: TGTGCCAGCAGTTACTCGCAGGGAAGGCAGACCCAGTACTTC; cdr3_aa: CASSYSQGRQTQYF; v_call: TRBV6-5; d_call: -; j_call: TRBJ2-5; clone_size: once
cdr3_nt: TGCGCCAGCAGCTTGTCGGGACAAGCTAACAATGAGCAGTTCTTC; cdr3_aa: CASSLSGQANNEQFF; v_call: TRBV5-1; d_call: -; j_call: TRBJ2-1; clone_size: -
cdr3_nt: TGCAGCGTCCGATCGGTCGTCAGGGGGCATGAGCAGTTCTTC; cdr3_aa: CSVRSVVRGHEQFF; v_call: TRBV29-1; d_call: TRBD1; j_call: TRBJ2-1; clone_size: -
cdr3_nt: TGTGCCAGCTCACCGGGACAGAGCTCCTACAATGAGCAGTTCTTC; cdr3_aa: CASSPGQSSYNEQFF; v_call: TRBV18; d_call: TRBD1; j_call: TRBJ2-1; clone_size: -
cdr3_nt: TGTGCCAGCAGTTTATCCACAACAGGACAGTTCTCTGGGGCCAACGTCCTGACTTTC; cdr3_aa: CASSLSTTGQFSGANVLTF; v_call: TRBV27; d_call: -; j_call: TRBJ2-6; clone_size: -
cdr3_nt: TGTGCCATCAGCACCGGGACAGGGGGCTTGAATGAGCAGTTCTTC; cdr3_aa: CAISTGTGGLNEQFF; v_call: TRBV10-3; d_call: TRBD1; j_call: TRBJ2-1; clone_size: once
cdr3_nt: TGCGCCAGCAGCTATCAGGGGATCTCTGGAAACACCATATATTTT; cdr3_aa: CASSYQGISGNTIYF; v_call: TRBV5-1; d_call: -; j_call: TRBJ1-3; clone_size: -
cdr3_nt: TGTGCCAGCAGCCCCCTTGCGAGAGAATATGGTGTGCAGTACTTC; cdr3_aa: CASSPLAREYGVQYF; v_call: TRBV7-3; d_call: -; j_call: TRBJ2-7; clone_size: -
cdr3_nt: TGTGCCAGCTCACCAAATCCACTGGGAGTTTCTGGAAACACCATATATTTT; cdr3_aa: CASSPNPLGVSGNTIYF; v_call: TRBV18; d_call: -; j_call: TRBJ1-3; clone_size: -
cdr3_nt: TGTGCCAGTAAATTAAAGGGGGCTTGGGGCTACACCTTC; cdr3_aa: CASKLKGAWGYTF; v_call: TRBV19; d_call: TRBD1; j_call: TRBJ1-2; clone_size: -
cdr3_nt: TGTGCCAGTAGTATAGCAGGGTACAATGAGCAGTTCTTC; cdr3_aa: CASSIAGYNEQFF; v_call: TRBV19; d_call: -; j_call: TRBJ2-1; clone_size: -
cdr3_nt: TGTGCCAGTAGTACCGATCCGTGGACAGTGTCCTACGAGCAGTACTTC; cdr3_aa: CASSTDPWTVSYEQYF; v_call: TRBV19; d_call: -; j_call: TRBJ2-7; clone_size: -
cdr3_nt: TGTGCCAGCAGCCGACAGGGGAACACTGAAGCTTTCTTT; cdr3_aa: CASSRQGNTEAFF; v_call: TRBV6-5; d_call: TRBD1; j_call: TRBJ1-1; clone_size: -
cdr3_nt: TGTGCCAGCAGCCAAGCCAACAGGCCCTACGAGCAGTACTTC; cdr3_aa: CASSQANRPYEQYF; v_call: TRBV3-1/TRBV3-2; d_call: -; j_call: TRBJ2-7; clone_size: -
cdr3_nt: TGTGCCAGTAGTATCGGGTATGGCTACACCTTC; cdr3_aa: CASSIGYGYTF; v_call: TRBV19; d_call: -; j_call: TRBJ1-2; clone_size: -
cdr3_nt: TGTGCCAGCTCGGGACAGGGGAATACCGGGGAGCTGTTTTTT; cdr3_aa: CASSGQGNTGELFF; v_call: TRBV18; d_call: TRBD1; j_call: TRBJ2-2; clone_size: -
cdr3_nt: TGTGCCAGCAGTCTAGGGGGATCTGGAAACACCATATATTTT; cdr3_aa: CASSLGGSGNTIYF; v_call: TRBV28; d_call: -; j_call: TRBJ1-3; clone_size: -
cdr3_nt: TGTGCCTGGAGTGGGTACGGAGCCGGGGAGCTGTTTTTT; cdr3_aa: CAWSGYGAGELFF; v_call: TRBV30; d_call: -; j_call: TRBJ2-2; clone_size: -
cdr3_nt: TGTGCCAGCTCACCCCAAGGCAGGGGGGTCACCGGGGAGCTGTTTTTT; cdr3_aa: CASSPQGRGVTGELFF; v_call: TRBV18; d_call: -; j_call: TRBJ2-2; clone_size: -
cdr3_nt: TGTGCCAGTAGTATAGATCAGGGTACGGAGCAGTTCTTC; cdr3_aa: CASSIDQGTEQFF; v_call: TRBV19; d_call: -; j_call: TRBJ2-1; clone_size: -
cdr3_nt: TGTGCCAGCAGCAAGGGACTAGCGGGTAGCACAGATACGCAGTATTTT; cdr3_aa: CASSKGLAGSTDTQYF; v_call: TRBV7-3; d_call: TRBD2; j_call: TRBJ2-3; clone_size: -
cdr3_nt: TGTGCCAGCAGTTGGACAGGCGTAAGCGCTGAAGCTTTCTTT; cdr3_aa: CASSWTGVSAEAFF; v_call: TRBV28; d_call: TRBD1; j_call: TRBJ1-1; clone_size: -
cdr3_nt: TGTGCCAGCAGCCAAGTACCAGGGGTATATAATTCACCCCTCCACTTT; cdr3_aa: CASSQVPGVYNSPLHF; v_call: TRBV3-1/TRBV3-2; d_call: -; j_call: TRBJ1-6; clone_size: -
cdr3_nt: TGTGCCAGCAGCTCCCTACTCCGATTGGAAGCTTTCTTT; cdr3_aa: CASSSLLRLEAFF; v_call: TRBV11-2; d_call: -; j_call: TRBJ1-1; clone_size: -
cdr3_nt: TGTGCCAGCAGCGCCGCCGGGACTAGCGGGAGTACAAGGGGAGATACGCAGTATTTT; cdr3_aa: CASSAAGTSGSTRGDTQYF; v_call: TRBV7-9; d_call: TRBD2; j_call: TRBJ2-3; clone_size: -
cdr3_nt: TGTGCCAGCAGTTACTCTCCGACTAGCAATGAGCAGTTCTTC; cdr3_aa: CASSYSPTSNEQFF; v_call: TRBV6-5; d_call: -; j_call: TRBJ2-1; clone_size: -
cdr3_nt: TGCGCCAGCAGACAGGGGAAGAACACTGAAGCTTTCTTT; cdr3_aa: CASRQGKNTEAFF; v_call: TRBV4-1; d_call: TRBD1; j_call: TRBJ1-1; clone_size: -
cdr3_nt: TGTGCCAGCAGCCAAGAACCCCGGGTAGTTGACTACACCTTC; cdr3_aa: CASSQEPRVVDYTF; v_call: TRBV3-1/TRBV3-2; d_call: -; j_call: TRBJ1-2; clone_size: -
cdr3_nt: TGTGCCAGTAATTCTCAGGGTCTGAATTATGGCTACACCTTC; cdr3_aa: CASNSQGLNYGYTF; v_call: TRBV2; d_call: -; j_call: TRBJ1-2; clone_size: -
cdr3_nt: TGTGCCATCAGTGGAGACGCTAGCAGTCTCTCCTACAATGAGCAGTTCTTC; cdr3_aa: CAISGDASSLSYNEQFF; v_call: TRBV10-3; d_call: -; j_call: TRBJ2-1; clone_size: -
cdr3_nt: TGCGCCAGCAGCCCCCCCCTCGAACTTAACTATGGCTACACCTTC; cdr3_aa: CASSPPLELNYGYTF; v_call: TRBV4-1; d_call: -; j_call: TRBJ1-2; clone_size: -
cdr3_nt: TGTGCCAGCTTCGGCAGGGAGGACTATGGCTACACCTTC; cdr3_aa: CASFGREDYGYTF; v_call: TRBV27; d_call: -; j_call: TRBJ1-2; clone_size: -
cdr3_nt: TGTGCCAGTAGTATAGGACCTAGCGGGGGGGTGAGTACAGATACGCAGTATTTT; cdr3_aa: CASSIGPSGGVSTDTQYF; v_call: TRBV19; d_call: TRBD2; j_call: TRBJ2-3; clone_size: -
cdr3_nt: TGTGCCAGCCGTCTCGGGACAGCCGTCTATGGCTACACCTTC; cdr3_aa: CASRLGTAVYGYTF; v_call: TRBV19; d_call: TRBD1; j_call: TRBJ1-2; clone_size: -
cdr3_nt: TGTGCCAGCAGTTTACGGCAGCGCTCCTACAATGAGCAGTTCTTC; cdr3_aa: CASSLRQRSYNEQFF; v_call: TRBV27; d_call: -; j_call: TRBJ2-1; clone_size: once
cdr3_nt: TGTGCCAGCGGAACCGGACGGAGGGCCGAAAAACTGTTTTTT; cdr3_aa: CASGTGRRAEKLFF; v_call: TRBV3-1/TRBV3-2; d_call: -; j_call: TRBJ1-4; clone_size: -
cdr3_nt: TGTGCCAGCAGCACAAAGACAGGGATGGGCGGGGAGCTGTTTTTT; cdr3_aa: CASSTKTGMGGELFF; v_call: TRBV5-6; d_call: TRBD1; j_call: TRBJ2-2; clone_size: -
cdr3_nt: TGTGCCAGCAGTGAATTTGGGACAGCTTCAGATACGCAGTATTTT; cdr3_aa: CASSEFGTASDTQYF; v_call: TRBV25-1; d_call: TRBD1; j_call: TRBJ2-3; clone_size: -
cdr3_nt: TGTGCCAGCAGCGTAGATCCGGGGGAGGTGTTGGAGACCCAGTACTTC; cdr3_aa: CASSVDPGEVLETQYF; v_call: TRBV9; d_call: -; j_call: TRBJ2-5; clone_size: -
cdr3_nt: TGTGCCAGCAGTTTGCGGATGGAGTACACTGAAGCTTTCTTT; cdr3_aa: CASSLRMEYTEAFF; v_call: TRBV28; d_call: -; j_call: TRBJ1-1; clone_size: once